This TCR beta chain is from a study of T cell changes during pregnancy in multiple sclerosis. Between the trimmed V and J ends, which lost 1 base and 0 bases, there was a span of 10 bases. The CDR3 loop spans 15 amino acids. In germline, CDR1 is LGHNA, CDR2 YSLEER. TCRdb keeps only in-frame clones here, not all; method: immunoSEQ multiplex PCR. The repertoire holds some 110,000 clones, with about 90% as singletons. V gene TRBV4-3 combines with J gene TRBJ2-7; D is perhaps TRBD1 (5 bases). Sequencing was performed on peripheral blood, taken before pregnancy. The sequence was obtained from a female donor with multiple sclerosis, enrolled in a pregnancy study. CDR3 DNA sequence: TGCGCCAGCAGCCAAGTGGGGCAGGGCTCCTACGAGCAGTACTTC. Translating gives CASSQVGQGSYEQYF.